This TCR beta chain was retrieved from a study of blood T cell dynamics during melanoma immunotherapy. Turning to the study itself: Patients with metastatic melanoma got pembrolizumab or nivolumab-ipilimumab as first-line care. Study outcomes and limitations: It remained unknown if the driving T cell clones were melanoma-specific.

Notes on this clone: Antigen: not known.

Here immunoSEQ multiplex PCR was the method, and the copy in TCRdb shows in-frame clones only, minus some. This sample has around 10,000 clones, with roughly 80% found just once. V gave up 0 bases and J gave up 1 base; unmatched junction bases: 2. CDR3 length: 15 amino acids. From germline, CDR1 is SGDLS and CDR2 YYNGEE. The sample's time point: week 3, after first cycle of checkpoint inhibitor. This receptor was obtained from a human donor with melanoma. The specimen was blood, collected from a patient treated with checkpoint blockade. The chain has TRBV9 and TRBJ2-5; 8 nucleotides line up with TRBD2. Here the CDR3 DNA reads TGTGCCAGCAGCGTAGACAGCGGGAGCCAAGAGACCCAGTACTTC. It translates to CASSVDSGSQETQYF.